The sequence of this T cell receptor (beta chain) was determined in a study of blood T cell repertoires in COVID-19. As for the study in general: Acute-phase and convalescent COVID-19 samples originated in the United States, Italy and Spain. From T cells, B-cell-depleted T cells, or PBMCs came the material, which was cDNA or gDNA.

Authors' processing steps: Cell counts per sample came from amplifying reference gene primers. Assay used: immunoSEQ multiplex PCR; TCRdb lists only in-frame clones, some missing. V, J and clone size reflect that table, while D and trimming were determined from the DNA. The repertoire holds about 70,000 clones, with more than 80% as singletons. The V end was cut by 0 bases, the J end by 0 bases, with 12 bases between. Germline V gives CDR1 GTSNPN, CDR2 SVGIG (reference sequence). The CDR3 has 16 residues. Sequencing was carried out using peripheral blood. The sequence came from a man aged 80 or over with acute or convalescent COVID-19. The V call is TRBV30, the J call TRBJ2-1, with D perhaps matching TRBD2 (5 bases). The CDR3 is CAWSVRGLSSYNEQFF. The CDR3 bases are TGTGCCTGGAGTGTACGGGGTCTTAGCTCCTACAATGAGCAGTTCTTC.